What follows describes a single TCR beta chain. Its antigen is still unknown. The germline V gene has CDR1 LNHNV and CDR2 YYDKDF (reference sequence). With 4 bases removed from V and 2 bases from J, the gap between germline ends came to 17 bases. The CDR3 runs to 16 residues. This record belongs to a study of T cell responses to AZD1222 COVID-19 vaccine. Assay: immunoSEQ multiplex PCR; the TCRdb copy retains only in-frame clones and omits some. The table records 200,000 or so clones, roughly 92% of them present only once. Whole-study findings and limits: Clonal diversity was possibly underestimated, and the donors were mostly white British, with more females.

The receptor comes from an adult in good health. The material sequenced was peripheral blood, taken on day 0 of AZD1222 vaccination. The V call is TRBV15, the J call TRBJ1-2; weak D call: TRBD1 (5 bases). The CDR3, as DNA: TGTGCCACCAGCAAATCCACAGGACTAACCAACTATGGCTACACCTTC. Translating gives CATSKSTGLTNYGYTF.